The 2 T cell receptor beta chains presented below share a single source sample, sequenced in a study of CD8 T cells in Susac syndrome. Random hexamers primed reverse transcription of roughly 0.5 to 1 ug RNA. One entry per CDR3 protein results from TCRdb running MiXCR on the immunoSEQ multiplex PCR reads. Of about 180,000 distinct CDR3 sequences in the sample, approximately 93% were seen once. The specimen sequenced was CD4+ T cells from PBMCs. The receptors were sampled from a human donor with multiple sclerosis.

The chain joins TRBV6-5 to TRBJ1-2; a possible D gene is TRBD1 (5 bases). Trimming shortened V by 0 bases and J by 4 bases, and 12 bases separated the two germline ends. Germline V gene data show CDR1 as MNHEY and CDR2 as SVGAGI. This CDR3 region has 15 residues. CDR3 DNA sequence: TGTGCCAGCAGTTACTCGGTACAGGTCGCCTATGGCTACACCTTC. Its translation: CASSYSVQVAYGYTF.

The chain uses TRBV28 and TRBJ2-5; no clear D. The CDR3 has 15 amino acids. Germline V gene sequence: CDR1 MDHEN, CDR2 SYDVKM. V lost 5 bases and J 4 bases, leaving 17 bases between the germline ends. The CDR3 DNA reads TGTGCCAGCAGTCCCCCCACTTGGAGAGGAGAGACCCAGTACTTC. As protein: CASSPPTWRGETQYF.